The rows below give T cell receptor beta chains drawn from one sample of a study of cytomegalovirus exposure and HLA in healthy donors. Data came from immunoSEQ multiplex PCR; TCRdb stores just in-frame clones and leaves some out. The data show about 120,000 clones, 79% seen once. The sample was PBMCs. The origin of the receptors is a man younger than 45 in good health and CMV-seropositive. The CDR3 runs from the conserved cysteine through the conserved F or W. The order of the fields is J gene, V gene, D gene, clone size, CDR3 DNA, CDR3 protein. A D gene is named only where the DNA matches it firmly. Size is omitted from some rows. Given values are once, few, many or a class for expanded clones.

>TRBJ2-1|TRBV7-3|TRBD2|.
TGTGCCAGCAGCCCGGGGACTAGCGGGAATTTCTATGAGCAGTTCTTC
CASSPGTSGNFYEQFF
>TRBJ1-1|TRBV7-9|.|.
TGTGCCAGCTCGGAGGTGGCTGAAGCTTTCTTT
CASSEVAEAFF
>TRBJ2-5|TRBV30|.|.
TGTGCCTGGAGTGTAACGGGAGCTGAGACCCAGTACTTC
CAWSVTGAETQYF
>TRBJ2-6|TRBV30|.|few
TGTGCCAATGGAAAGGGCAGCTCTGGGGCCAACGGCCTGACTTTC
CANGKGSSGANGLTF
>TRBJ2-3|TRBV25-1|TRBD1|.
TGTGCCAGCAGTGAATCGGGGACAGGCACAGATACGCAGTATTTT
CASSESGTGTDTQYF
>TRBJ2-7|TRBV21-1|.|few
TGTGCCAGCAGCAAAGGGAAGGACAGGGTTTCCCACGAGCAGTACTTC
CASSKGKDRVSHEQYF
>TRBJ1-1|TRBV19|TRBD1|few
TGTGCCAGTAGTATTACTATGACAGGGACAAAGGAAGCTTTCTTT
CASSITMTGTKEAFF
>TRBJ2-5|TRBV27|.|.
TGTGCCAGCAGTTTCCTCGGGGTCCAAGAGACCCAGTACTTC
CASSFLGVQETQYF
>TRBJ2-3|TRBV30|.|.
TGTGCCTGGGTGAGCGGATTTAGCACAGATACGCAGTATTTT
CAWVSGFSTDTQYF
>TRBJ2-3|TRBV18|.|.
TGTGCCAGCTCGGTTGGCGGGACAGATACGCAGTATTTT
CASSVGGTDTQYF
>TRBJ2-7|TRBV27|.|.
TGTGCCAGCAGACGTACAGGACCTCCAACGATCGAGCAGTACTTC
CASRRTGPPTIEQYF
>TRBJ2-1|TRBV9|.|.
TGTGCCAGCAGCGTAAGCAGGGAACGCAATGAGCAGTTCTTC
CASSVSRERNEQFF
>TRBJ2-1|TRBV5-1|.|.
TGCGCCAGCAGCTTGGTGTCTAGTGAATCTGATGAGCAGTTCTTC
CASSLVSSESDEQFF
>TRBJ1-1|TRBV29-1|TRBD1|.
TGCAGCGTTGTAGGGACAGGCTACACTGAAGCTTTCTTT
CSVVGTGYTEAFF
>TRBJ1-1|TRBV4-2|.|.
TGTGCCAGCAGCCAAGCCGGACAGATGAACACTGAAGCTTTCTTT
CASSQAGQMNTEAFF
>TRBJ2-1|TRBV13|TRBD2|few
TGTGCCAGCAGCGACGGGACGGGGGGTTCCTACAATGAGCAGTTCTTC
CASSDGTGGSYNEQFF
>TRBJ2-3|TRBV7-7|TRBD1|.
TGTGCTAGCAGCGCAGGGACAGGGATGACAGATACGCAGTATTTT
CASSAGTGMTDTQYF
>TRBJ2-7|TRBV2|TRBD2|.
TGTGCCAGCATTCCGGGGGGACTCTCCTACGAGCAGTACTTC
CASIPGGLSYEQYF
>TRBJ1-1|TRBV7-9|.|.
TGTGCCAGCAAACTCCGGGACACTGAAGCTTTCTTT
CASKLRDTEAFF
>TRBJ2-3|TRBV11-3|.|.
TGTGCCAGCAGCCGGTCCGTCGCAGATACGCAGTATTTT
CASSRSVADTQYF
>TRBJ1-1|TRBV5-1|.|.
TGCGCCAGCAGCTTAGGGACACAGTACACTGAAGCTTTCTTT
CASSLGTQYTEAFF
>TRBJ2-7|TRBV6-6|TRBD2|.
TGTGCCAGCAGTTTGGGAGGGGAGATCTCCTACGAGCAGTACTTC
CASSLGGEISYEQYF
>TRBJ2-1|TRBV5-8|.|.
TGTGCCAGCAGCTCGCGACAGGTGAATGAGCAGTTCTTC
CASSSRQVNEQFF
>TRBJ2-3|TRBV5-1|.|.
TGCGCCAGCAGCTTCACGGGGAGGTCAGATACGCAGTATTTT
CASSFTGRSDTQYF
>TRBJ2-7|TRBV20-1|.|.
TGCAGTGCTAGGGTTTCGGGCGAGCAGTACTTC
CSARVSGEQYF
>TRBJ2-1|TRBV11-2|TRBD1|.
TGTGCCAGCCGCGACGCCGGGACAGGGCACCCTGAGCAGTTCTTC
CASRDAGTGHPEQFF
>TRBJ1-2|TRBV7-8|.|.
TGTGCCAGCAGCTTAGGATCATTGCCCAGTTCGAATGGCTACACCTTC
CASSLGSLPSSNGYTF
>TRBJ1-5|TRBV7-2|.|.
TGTGCCAGCAGCCAAGTCGTGGGGAGTGGGGGCTGGCAGCCCCAGCATTTT
CASSQVVGSGGWQPQHF
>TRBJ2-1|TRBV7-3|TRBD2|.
TGTGCCAGCAGCTTAATCGGGGGGTCCTACAATGAGCAGTTCTTC
CASSLIGGSYNEQFF
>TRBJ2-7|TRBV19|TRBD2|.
TGTGCCAGTGGCCTTAGCGGGAGCCCCCCCTACGAGCAGTACTTC
CASGLSGSPPYEQYF
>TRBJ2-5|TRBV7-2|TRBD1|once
TGTGCCAGCAGCTTATTAGGGCCCGGGACAGAAGAGACCCAGTACTTC
CASSLLGPGTEETQYF
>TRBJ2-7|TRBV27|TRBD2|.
TGTGCCAGCAGTTTATTAGGCGGGGGGAGCTCCTACGAGCAGTACTTC
CASSLLGGGSSYEQYF
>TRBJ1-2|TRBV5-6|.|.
TGTGCCAGCAGCTTACCCGGGACTGCGTATGGCTACACCTTC
CASSLPGTAYGYTF
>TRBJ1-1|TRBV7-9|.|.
TGTGCCAGCAGCCCACTGGACATCACTGAAGCTTTCTTT
CASSPLDITEAFF
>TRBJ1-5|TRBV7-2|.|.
TGTGCCAGCAGCGACAGGATCCAGGCGCCCCAGCATTTT
CASSDRIQAPQHF
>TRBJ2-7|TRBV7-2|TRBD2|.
TGTGCCAGCAGCCTGGGACTAGCGGGAGGTTCTTACGAGCAGTACTTC
CASSLGLAGGSYEQYF
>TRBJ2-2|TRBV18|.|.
TGTGCCAGCTCGTCACTTAGGAACACCGGGGAGCTGTTTTTT
CASSSLRNTGELFF
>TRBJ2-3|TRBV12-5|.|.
TGTGCTAGTGGTTTGGGTCCCCTCTATACGCAGTATTTT
CASGLGPLYTQYF
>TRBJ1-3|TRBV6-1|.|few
TGTGCCAGCAGGGCTCCTGGAAACACCATATATTTT
CASRAPGNTIYF
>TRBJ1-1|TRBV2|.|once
TGTGCCAGCAGTGATCCGACTCGGGGATTGAACACTGAAGCTTTCTTT
CASSDPTRGLNTEAFF
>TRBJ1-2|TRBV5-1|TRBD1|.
TGCGCCAGCAGCGTTACCGGGACAGACTATGGCTACACCTTC
CASSVTGTDYGYTF
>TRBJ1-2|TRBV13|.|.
TGTGCCAGCAGCTTAATGGGGGGGTATGGCTACACCTTC
CASSLMGGYGYTF
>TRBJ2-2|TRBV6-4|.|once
TGTGCCAGCAAGAACAGGGAAGGAGGGGAGCTGTTTTTT
CASKNREGGELFF
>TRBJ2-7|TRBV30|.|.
TGTGCCTGGAGTGTAGGGAGGATATCCTACGAGCAGTACTTC
CAWSVGRISYEQYF
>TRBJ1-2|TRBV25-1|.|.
TGTGCCAGCAGTGAATATTCATTCCAGCGGGGACCTGGCTACACCTTC
CASSEYSFQRGPGYTF
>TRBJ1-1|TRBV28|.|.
TGTGCCAGCAGTTTACCGGTGAACACTGAAGCTTTCTTT
CASSLPVNTEAFF
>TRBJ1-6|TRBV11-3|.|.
TGTGCCAGCAGCGACTCGGGTCGGAGCTCCTATAATTCACCCCTCCACTTT
CASSDSGRSSYNSPLHF
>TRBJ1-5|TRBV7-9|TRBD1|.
TGTGCCAGCAGCGAAAATACAGGGGGCGATCAGCCCCAGCATTTT
CASSENTGGDQPQHF
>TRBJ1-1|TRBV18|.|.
TGTGCCAGCTCACCACCTACAGGGACTGAAGCTTTCTTT
CASSPPTGTEAFF
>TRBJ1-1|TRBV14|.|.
TGTGCCAGCAGCCAAGGCAGGTCCACTGAAGCTTTCTTT
CASSQGRSTEAFF
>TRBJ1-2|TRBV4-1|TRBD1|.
TGCGCCAGCAGCCAAGGGGACAGGGGGAATCTTTATGGCTACACCTTC
CASSQGDRGNLYGYTF
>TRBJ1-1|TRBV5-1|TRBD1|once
TGCGCCAGCAGCTTGGCCACAGGGGGACTTAACACTGAAGCTTTCTTT
CASSLATGGLNTEAFF
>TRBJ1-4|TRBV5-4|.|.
TGTGCCAGCAGCTCCCGACAGAATGAAAAACTGTTTTTT
CASSSRQNEKLFF
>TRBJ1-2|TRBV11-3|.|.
TGTGCCAGCAGCTTAGATTACGGCTATGGCTACACCTTC
CASSLDYGYGYTF
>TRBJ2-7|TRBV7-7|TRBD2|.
TGTGCTAGCAGCTTGGGGAGGGACCATGCCCACGAGCAGTACTTC
CASSLGRDHAHEQYF
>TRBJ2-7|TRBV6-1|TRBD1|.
TGTGCCAGCAGTGAATGGACAGGGGGCCGCGAGCAGTACTTC
CASSEWTGGREQYF
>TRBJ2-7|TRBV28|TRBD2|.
TGTGCCAGCAGTTTGGCGGGGGGCTCCTACGAGCAGTACTTC
CASSLAGGSYEQYF
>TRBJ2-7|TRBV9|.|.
TGTGCCAGCAGCGTAGGAGACAGCTCCTACGAGCAGTACTTC
CASSVGDSSYEQYF
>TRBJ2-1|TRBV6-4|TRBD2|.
TGTGCCAGCACCGAACCCGTGATGACTAGCGGGACCTCCTACAATGAGCAGTTCTTC
CASTEPVMTSGTSYNEQFF